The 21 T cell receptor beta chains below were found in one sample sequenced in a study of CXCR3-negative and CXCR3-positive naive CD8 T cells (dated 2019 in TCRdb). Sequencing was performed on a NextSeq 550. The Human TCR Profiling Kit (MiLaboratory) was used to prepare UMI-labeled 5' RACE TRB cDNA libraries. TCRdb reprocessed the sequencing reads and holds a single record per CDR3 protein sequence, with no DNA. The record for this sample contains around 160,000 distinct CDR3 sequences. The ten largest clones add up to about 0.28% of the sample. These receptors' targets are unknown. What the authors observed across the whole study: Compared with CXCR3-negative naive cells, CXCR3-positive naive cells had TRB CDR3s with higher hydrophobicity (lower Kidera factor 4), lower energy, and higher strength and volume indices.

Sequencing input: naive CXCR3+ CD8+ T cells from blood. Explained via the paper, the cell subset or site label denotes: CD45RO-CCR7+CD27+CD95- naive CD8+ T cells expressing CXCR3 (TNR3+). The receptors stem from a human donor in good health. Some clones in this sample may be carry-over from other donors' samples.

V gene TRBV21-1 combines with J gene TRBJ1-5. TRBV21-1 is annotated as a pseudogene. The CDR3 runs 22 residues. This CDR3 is CASSKSRPGSRLTGPSNQPQHF.

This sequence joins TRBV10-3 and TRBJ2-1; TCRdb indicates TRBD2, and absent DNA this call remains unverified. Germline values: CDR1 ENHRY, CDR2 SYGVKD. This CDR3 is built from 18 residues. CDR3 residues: CAIMGTSGTSSTYNEQFF.

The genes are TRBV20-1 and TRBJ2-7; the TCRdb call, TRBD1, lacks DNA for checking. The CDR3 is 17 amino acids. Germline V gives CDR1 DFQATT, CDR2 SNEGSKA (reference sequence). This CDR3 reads CSGSSKGQGFSFYEQYF.

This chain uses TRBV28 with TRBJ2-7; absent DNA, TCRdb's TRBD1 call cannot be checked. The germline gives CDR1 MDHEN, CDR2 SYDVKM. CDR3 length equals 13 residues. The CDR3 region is CASSFSPEKEQYF.

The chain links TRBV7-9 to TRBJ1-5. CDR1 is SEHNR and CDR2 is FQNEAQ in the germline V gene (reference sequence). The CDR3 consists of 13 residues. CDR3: CAAARDSNQPQHF.

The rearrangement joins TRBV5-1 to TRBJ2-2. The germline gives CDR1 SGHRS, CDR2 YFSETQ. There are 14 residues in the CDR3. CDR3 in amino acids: CASSSERTTGELFF.

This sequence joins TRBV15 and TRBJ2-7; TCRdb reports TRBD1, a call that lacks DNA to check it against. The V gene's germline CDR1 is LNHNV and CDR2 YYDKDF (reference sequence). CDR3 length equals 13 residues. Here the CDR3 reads CATSGTFSYEQYF.

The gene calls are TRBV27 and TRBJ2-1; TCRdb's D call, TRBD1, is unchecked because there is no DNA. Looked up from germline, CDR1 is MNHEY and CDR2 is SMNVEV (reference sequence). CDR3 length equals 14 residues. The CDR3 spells CASSPWTDGHEQFF.

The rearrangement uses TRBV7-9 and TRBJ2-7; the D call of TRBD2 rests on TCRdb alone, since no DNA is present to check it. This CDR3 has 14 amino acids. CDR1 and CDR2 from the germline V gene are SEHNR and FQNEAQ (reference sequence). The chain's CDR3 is CASSPLRGGEEQYF.

CDR3 in amino acids: CASSWVVSDPAYEQYF. The genes are TRBV5-1 and TRBJ2-7. The CDR3 loop spans 16 amino acids. CDR1 is SGHRS, CDR2 YFSETQ, per germline.

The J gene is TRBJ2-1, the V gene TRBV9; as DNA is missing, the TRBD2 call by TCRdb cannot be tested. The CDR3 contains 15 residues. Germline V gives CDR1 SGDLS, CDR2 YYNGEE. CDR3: CASSVEGGPYNEQFF.

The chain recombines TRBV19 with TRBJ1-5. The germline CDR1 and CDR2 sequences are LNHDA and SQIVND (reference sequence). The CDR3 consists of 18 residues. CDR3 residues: CASSTFLQTRASNQPQHF. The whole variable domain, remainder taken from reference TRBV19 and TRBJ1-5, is DGGITQSPKYLFRKEGQNVTLSCEQNLNHDAMYWYRQDPGQGLRLIYYSQIVNDFQKGDIAEGYSVSREKKESFPLTVTSAQKNPTAFYLCASSTFLQTRASNQPQHFGDGTRLSIL.

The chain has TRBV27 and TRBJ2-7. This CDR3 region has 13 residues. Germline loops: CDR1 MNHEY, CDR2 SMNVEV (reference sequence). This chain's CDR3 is CASSLSVSYEQYF.

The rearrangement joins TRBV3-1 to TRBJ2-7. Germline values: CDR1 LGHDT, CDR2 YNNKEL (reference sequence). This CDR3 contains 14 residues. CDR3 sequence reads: CASSQVGYAYEQYF.

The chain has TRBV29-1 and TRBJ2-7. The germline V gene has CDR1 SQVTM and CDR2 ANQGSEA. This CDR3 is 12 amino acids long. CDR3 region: CSVGIKDHEQYF.

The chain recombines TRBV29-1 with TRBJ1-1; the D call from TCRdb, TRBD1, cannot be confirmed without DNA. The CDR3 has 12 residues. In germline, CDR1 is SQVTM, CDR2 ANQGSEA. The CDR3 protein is CSVVDRDTGAFF.

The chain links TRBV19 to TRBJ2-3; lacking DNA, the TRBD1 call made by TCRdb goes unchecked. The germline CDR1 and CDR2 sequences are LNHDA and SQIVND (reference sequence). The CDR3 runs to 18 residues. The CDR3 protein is CASSTPLLTDQDTDTQYF. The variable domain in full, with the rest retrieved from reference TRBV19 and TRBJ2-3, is DGGITQSPKYLFRKEGQNVTLSCEQNLNHDAMYWYRQDPGQGLRLIYYSQIVNDFQKGDIAEGYSVSREKKESFPLTVTSAQKNPTAFYLCASSTPLLTDQDTDTQYFGPGTRLTVL.

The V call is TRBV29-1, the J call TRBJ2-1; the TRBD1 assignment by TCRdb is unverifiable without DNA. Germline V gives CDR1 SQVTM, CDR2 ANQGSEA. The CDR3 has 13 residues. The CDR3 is CSVERGQVNEQFF.

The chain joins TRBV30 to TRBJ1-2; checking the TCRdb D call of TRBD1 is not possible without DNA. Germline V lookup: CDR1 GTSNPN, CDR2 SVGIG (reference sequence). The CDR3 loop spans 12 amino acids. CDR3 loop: CAWAGTGRGYTF.

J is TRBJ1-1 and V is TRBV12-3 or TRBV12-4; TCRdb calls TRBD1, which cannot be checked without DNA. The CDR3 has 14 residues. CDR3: CASSLDRGNTEAFF.

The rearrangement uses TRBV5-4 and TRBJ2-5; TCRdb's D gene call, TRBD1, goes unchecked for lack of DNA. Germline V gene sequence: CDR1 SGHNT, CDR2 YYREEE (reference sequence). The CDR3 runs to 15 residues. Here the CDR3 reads CASSLNLQGKETQYF.